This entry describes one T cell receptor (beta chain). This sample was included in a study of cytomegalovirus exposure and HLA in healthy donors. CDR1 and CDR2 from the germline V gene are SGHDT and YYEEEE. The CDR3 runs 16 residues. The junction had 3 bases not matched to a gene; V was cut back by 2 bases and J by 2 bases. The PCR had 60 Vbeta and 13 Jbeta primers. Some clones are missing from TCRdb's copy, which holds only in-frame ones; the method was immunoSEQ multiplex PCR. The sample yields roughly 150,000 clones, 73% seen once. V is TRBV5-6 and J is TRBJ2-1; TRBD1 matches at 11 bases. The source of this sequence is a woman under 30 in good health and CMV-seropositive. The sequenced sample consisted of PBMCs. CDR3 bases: TGTGCCAGCAGCTTCGGGACAGGGGGGCCCTACAATGAGCAGTTCTTC. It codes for CASSFGTGGPYNEQFF.